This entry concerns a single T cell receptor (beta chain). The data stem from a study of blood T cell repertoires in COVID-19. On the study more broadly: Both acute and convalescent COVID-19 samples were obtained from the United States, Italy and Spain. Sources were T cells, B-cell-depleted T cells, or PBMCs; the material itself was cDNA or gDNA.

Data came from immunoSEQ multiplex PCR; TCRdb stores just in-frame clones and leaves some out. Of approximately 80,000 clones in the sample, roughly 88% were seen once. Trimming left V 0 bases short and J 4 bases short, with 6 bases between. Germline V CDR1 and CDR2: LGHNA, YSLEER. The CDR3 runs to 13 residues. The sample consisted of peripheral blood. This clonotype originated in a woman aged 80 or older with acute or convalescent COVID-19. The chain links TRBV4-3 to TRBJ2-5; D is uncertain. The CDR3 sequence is CASSQDWAETQYF. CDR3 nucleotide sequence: TGCGCCAGCAGCCAAGATTGGGCAGAGACCCAGTACTTC.